The source of this T cell receptor (beta chain) is a study of CD8 T cells in ankylosing spondylitis. Germline-derived CDR1 and CDR2 are MNHNS and SASEGT. V gave up 7 bases and J gave up 2 bases; unmatched junction bases: 5. The CDR3 totals 15 residues. Making the TCR beta libraries involved quantitative 5'-RACE with molecular barcodes. MiXCR, run by TCRdb on the 5' RACE reads, gives a single entry per CDR3 protein. Found here are some 350,000 distinct CDR3 sequences, 14% to 15% of them singletons; the top ten hold less than 1.1%. The TCR originated in a male donor with ankylosing spondylitis or in good health (not recorded which). The V and J genes are TRBV6-1 and TRBJ2-6, with TRBD1 matching over 7 bases. The specimen sequenced was blood, either unsorted or a sorted T cell fraction (not recorded which). CDR3 sequence: CASTKGGTGANVLTF. Here the CDR3 DNA reads TGTGCCAGCACTAAAGGGGGCACTGGGGCCAACGTCCTGACTTTC.